A selection of T cell receptor beta chains follows, all from one sample in a study of beta chain features in type 1 diabetes. Data came from immunoSEQ multiplex PCR; TCRdb stores just in-frame clones and leaves some out. The sample has about 640,000 clones; around 12% are singletons. Source material: naive CD4+ T cells from blood. All receptors come from a man aged 25 to 40 with type 1 diabetes. Both conserved end residues are part of each CDR3. The D gene is left open where the match is weak. Rows may omit the clone size; those that give it use once, few, many or a size class.

13 TRBJ2-4 few . TRBV5-1 CASSLAGFDIQYF TGCGCCAGCAGCTTGGCGGGGTTTGACATTCAGTACTTC
16 TRBJ2-3 . TRBD2 TRBV4-3 CASSQLLTGGVPGQYF TGCGCCAGCAGCCAACTCCTGACGGGGGGGGTCCCAGGGCAGTATTTT
13 TRBJ2-7 . . TRBV18 CASSRGAGDEQYF TGTGCCAGCTCCCGAGGGGCCGGGGACGAGCAGTACTTC
12 TRBJ2-3 . . TRBV6-1 CASRGRTDTQYF TGTGCCAGCAGGGGACGCACAGATACGCAGTATTTT
16 TRBJ2-7 . . TRBV5-1 CASSSTTGRTAREQYF TGCGCCAGCAGCTCCACTACAGGGAGAACGGCTCGCGAGCAGTACTTC
16 TRBJ2-6 few . TRBV12-5 CASAGTSLSGANVLTF TGTGCTAGCGCCGGTACCTCCCTCTCTGGGGCCAACGTCCTGACTTTC
15 TRBJ2-5 . . TRBV6-6 CASRTRDPSVETQYF TGTGCCAGCAGAACCCGGGACCCCTCCGTGGAGACCCAGTACTTC
10 TRBJ1-2 few . TRBV2 CASRAYGYTF TGTGCCAGCAGGGCCTATGGCTACACCTTC
13 TRBJ1-6 . . TRBV7-6 CASSPSDMPPLHF TGTGCCAGCAGCCCCTCTGACATGCCACCCCTCCACTTT
15 TRBJ2-7 . . TRBV7-2 CASSLVRGASYEQYF TGTGCCAGCAGCTTAGTACGGGGGGCATCCTACGAGCAGTACTTC
16 TRBJ2-7 . TRBD1 TRBV19 CASSTYPGQGRYEQYF TGTGCCAGTAGTACCTACCCGGGACAGGGGAGATACGAGCAGTACTTC
13 TRBJ1-5 . . TRBV19 CASSMALNQPQHF TGTGCCAGTAGTATGGCCCTAAATCAGCCCCAGCATTTT
14 TRBJ2-3 . . TRBV28 CASSQEVRTDTQYF TGTGCCAGCAGTCAAGAGGTTCGCACAGATACGCAGTATTTT
12 TRBJ2-5 few . TRBV7-6 CASSLAVGEQYF TGTGCCAGCAGCTTAGCGGTAGGGGAGCAGTACTTC